Listed below are T cell receptor beta chains from one sample, sequenced in a study of blood T cell repertoires in COVID-19. The table came from immunoSEQ multiplex PCR; TCRdb's copy has only in-frame clones and leaves some out. Among over 100,000 clones, around 80% were seen once, and the ten largest hold approximately 7.9%. The sample taken for sequencing was peripheral blood. The receptors were sampled from a woman older than 75 with active or convalescent COVID-19. CDR3s include the opening cysteine and the closing phenylalanine or tryptophan. A D gene is named only where the DNA matches it firmly. Clone size is stated in some rows and not others, as once, few, many or a class when expanded.

>TRBJ2-3|TRBD2|few|TRBV6-4
CASSRLAGGGDTQYF
TGTGCCAGCAGTCGACTAGCGGGAGGGGGGGATACGCAGTATTTT
>TRBJ1-2|.|.|TRBV5-1
CASSLQGGKGYTF
TGCGCCAGCAGCTTACAGGGAGGGAAGGGCTACACCTTC
>TRBJ1-2|.|few|TRBV28
CASSNPVGARGYTF
TGTGCCAGCAGCAACCCTGTGGGGGCGCGAGGCTACACCTTC
>TRBJ1-1|.|.|TRBV20-1
CSASGGGSTEAFF
TGCAGTGCTAGTGGGGGGGGGAGCACTGAAGCTTTCTTT
>TRBJ2-7|.|.|TRBV5-6
CASSLAGFYEQYF
TGTGCCAGCAGCTTGGCGGGTTTTTACGAGCAGTACTTC
>TRBJ1-1|TRBD1|.|TRBV2
CASEGTGGMNTEAFF
TGTGCCAGTGAGGGGACAGGGGGCATGAACACTGAAGCTTTCTTT
>TRBJ1-1|TRBD1|.|TRBV6-5
CASILQGDAEAFF
TGTGCCAGCATTCTTCAGGGGGACGCTGAAGCTTTCTTT
>TRBJ1-2|TRBD1|.|TRBV19
CASSMNRGLSYGYTF
TGTGCCAGTAGTATGAACAGGGGATTAAGCTATGGCTACACCTTC
>TRBJ2-1|TRBD1|.|TRBV20-1
CSASSGTGLNEQFF
TGCAGTGCTAGTTCCGGGACAGGTCTCAATGAGCAGTTCTTC
>TRBJ1-3|.|.|TRBV14
CASSEEHRLSGNTIYF
TGTGCCAGCAGCGAGGAACACCGACTCTCTGGAAACACCATATATTTT
>TRBJ2-4|TRBD1|.|TRBV29-1
CSVGTGGRNIQYF
TGCAGCGTAGGGACAGGGGGAAGAAACATTCAGTACTTC
>TRBJ2-7|TRBD1|.|TRBV15
CATSRRDRGLYEQYF
TGTGCCACCAGCAGGCGGGACAGGGGGCTTTACGAGCAGTACTTC
>TRBJ2-7|TRBD2|few|TRBV30
CAWSPKGLAGGRLNEQYF
TGTGCCTGGAGTCCCAAGGGACTAGCGGGAGGCCGCTTGAACGAGCAGTACTTC
>TRBJ1-2|.|.|TRBV28
CASSLEVYGYTF
TGTGCCAGCAGTTTAGAGGTTTATGGCTACACCTTC
>TRBJ1-1|TRBD1|.|TRBV28
CASSFYQSGTGNTEAFF
TGTGCCAGCAGTTTCTATCAGTCGGGGACAGGGAACACTGAAGCTTTCTTT
>TRBJ1-6|.|.|TRBV2
CASSESFLSRSPLHF
TGTGCCAGCAGTGAATCGTTCCTGAGTCGCTCACCCCTCCACTTT
>TRBJ2-7|TRBD1|.|TRBV11-3
CASSSGQGSSYEQYF
TGTGCCAGCAGCTCCGGACAGGGAAGCTCCTACGAGCAGTACTTC
>TRBJ1-3|.|.|TRBV25-1
CASSDPQASGNTIYF
TGTGCCAGCAGTGATCCCCAGGCCTCTGGAAACACCATATATTTT
>TRBJ2-2|.|.|TRBV7-9
CASSLDNPNTGELFF
TGTGCCAGCAGTTTAGACAATCCGAACACCGGGGAGCTGTTTTTT
>TRBJ1-2|TRBD1|.|TRBV28
CASSFSDRVNYGYTF
TGTGCCAGCAGTTTTTCAGACAGGGTGAACTATGGCTACACCTTC
>TRBJ2-1|TRBD2|.|TRBV9
CASSGTSSGISFF
TGTGCCAGCAGCGGAACTTCTAGCGGGATTTCGTTCTTC
>TRBJ2-1|.|few|TRBV2
CASSRTSPTNNEQFF
TGTGCCAGCAGCAGGACTTCTCCTACCAACAATGAGCAGTTCTTC
>TRBJ2-7|.|.|TRBV6-1
CASSEDREEQYF
TGTGCCAGCAGTGAAGACAGGGAGGAGCAGTACTTC